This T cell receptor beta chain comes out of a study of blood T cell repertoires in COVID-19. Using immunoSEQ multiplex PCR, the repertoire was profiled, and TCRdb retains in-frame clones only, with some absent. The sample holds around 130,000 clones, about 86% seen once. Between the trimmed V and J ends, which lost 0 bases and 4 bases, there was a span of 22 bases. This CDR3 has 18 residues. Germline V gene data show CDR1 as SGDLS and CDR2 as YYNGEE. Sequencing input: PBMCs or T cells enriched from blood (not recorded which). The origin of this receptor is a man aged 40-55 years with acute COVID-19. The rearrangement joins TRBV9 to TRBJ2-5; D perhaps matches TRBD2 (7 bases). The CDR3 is CASSVGGYFGGLAETQYF. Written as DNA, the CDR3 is TGTGCCAGCAGCGTAGGCGGATACTTCGGGGGGCTAGCAGAGACCCAGTACTTC.